These 17 T cell receptor beta chains originate from one sample sequenced in a study of cytomegalovirus exposure and HLA in healthy donors. PCR primers comprised 60 Vbeta and 13 Jbeta primers. Clones were read by immunoSEQ multiplex PCR, and TCRdb kept only the in-frame ones, dropping some. The table lists some 130,000 clones, approximately 80% of them singletons. The sample was PBMCs. The origin of the receptors is a woman between 40 and 50 years old in good health and CMV-seronegative.

V gene TRBV6-5 combines with J gene TRBJ2-3; 12 positions match TRBD2. Looked up from germline, CDR1 is MNHEY and CDR2 is SVGAGI. J gave up 9 bases and V 5 bases, and 6 bases lay outside the gene matches. CDR3 size: 14 residues. CDR3 nucleotide sequence: TGTGCCAGCAGTCGACTAGCGGGGGCACTAACGCAGTATTTT. Translating gives CASSRLAGALTQYF.

V usage is TRBV29-1 and J usage is TRBJ1-5; a possible D gene is TRBD1 (5 bases). The germline V gene has CDR1 SQVTM and CDR2 ANQGSEA. V lost 0 bases and J 9 bases, leaving 9 bases between the germline ends. The CDR3 is made up of 12 amino acids. The CDR3 DNA is TGCAGCGTTGAAGATCAGGGTGGGCCCCAGCATTTT. Amino acid sequence: CSVEDQGGPQHF.

V gene TRBV4-1 combines with J gene TRBJ1-1; D is unclear. V was pared by 3 bases and J by 2 bases, with 4 bases between. The length of the CDR3 is 12 residues. The V gene's germline CDR1 is MGHRA and CDR2 YSYEKL. The CDR3 DNA reads TGCGCCAGCAGCCACCTAAACACTGAAGCTTTCTTT. This encodes CASSHLNTEAFF.

This clone was detected a few times. The chain joins TRBV11-2 to TRBJ1-2; D not resolved. CDR1 and CDR2 from the germline V gene are SGHAT and FQNNGV. CDR3 length: 14 amino acids. Trimming shortened V by 5 bases and J by 6 bases, and 16 bases separated the two germline ends. The CDR3: CASSTIVESDGYTF. As DNA, the CDR3 is TGTGCCAGCAGCACAATCGTGGAGTCCGATGGCTACACCTTC.

The genes are TRBV6-5 and TRBJ1-5, with D possibly being TRBD1 (5 bases). The germline gives CDR1 MNHEY, CDR2 SVGAGI. This CDR3 spans 12 amino acids. V was clipped by 5 bases and J by 8 bases, with 10 bases between them. The CDR3 reads CASSQTGEPQHF. In DNA, the CDR3 is TGTGCCAGCAGTCAAACGGGGGAGCCCCAGCATTTT.

The rearrangement joins TRBV9 to TRBJ1-1, with 10 bases lining up with TRBD1. V was clipped by 4 bases and J by 6 bases; unmatched bases: 9. CDR3 length: 15 residues. CDR1 is SGDLS and CDR2 is YYNGEE in the germline V gene. In nucleotides, the CDR3 is TGTGCCAGCAGCCCCTACCTCGGACAGGGGGCTGAAGCTTTCTTT. As protein: CASSPYLGQGAEAFF.

The rearrangement links TRBV4-1 to TRBJ2-5; TRBD2 is a possible D gene (5 bases). TRBJ2-7 matches the DNA end more closely, so the J call is doubtful. Germline V gives CDR1 MGHRA, CDR2 YSYEKL. The CDR3 contains 13 residues. Here the CDR3 DNA reads TGCGCCAGCAGCCAAGGGGGAGATTACGAGCAGTACTTC. Translated: CASSQGGDYEQYF.

The V and J genes are TRBV13 and TRBJ2-5, with 8 bases lining up with TRBD1. Germline-derived CDR1 and CDR2 are PRHDT and FYEKMQ (reference sequence). V shed 2 bases and J 0 bases; nucleotides not matched to a gene: 2. CDR3 length: 15 amino acids. The CDR3 DNA reads TGTGCCAGCAGCTTAACAGGGGGTTACCAAGAGACCCAGTACTTC. This sequence encodes CASSLTGGYQETQYF.

This clone is labeled medium-sized. The V gene is TRBV2, the J gene TRBJ2-2; TRBD1 agrees at 12 bases. CDR1 SNHLY and CDR2 FYNNEI come from the germline V gene. Trimming at V came to 2 bases and at J to 6 bases, leaving 4 bases not matched to a gene. CDR3 size: 16 residues. The CDR3 region has the DNA TGTGCCAGCAGTGAATGGGACAGGGGGCAGGCCGGGGAGCTGTTTTTT. Amino acid sequence: CASSEWDRGQAGELFF.

The sample holds one count of this clone. This sequence joins TRBV2 and TRBJ1-2; TRBD1 matches 9 bases. The V and J ends lost 8 bases and 2 bases, in that order; junction bases with no gene match: 12. Per the germline V gene, CDR1 is SNHLY and CDR2 is FYNNEI. The CDR3 is 16 residues long. This CDR3 is CASFWDRDGYNYGYTF. CDR3 nucleotide sequence: TGTGCCAGCTTCTGGGACAGGGATGGGTACAACTATGGCTACACCTTC.

The gene calls are TRBV10-1 and TRBJ1-2; D uncertain. The CDR3 is made up of 13 amino acids. Trimming shortened V by 6 bases and J by 1 base, and 9 bases separated the two germline ends. The V gene's germline CDR1 is WNHNN and CDR2 SYGVQD (reference sequence). The CDR3 bases are TGCGCCAGCAGATCGATAGTTAACTATGGCTACACCTTC. Protein: CASRSIVNYGYTF.

The CDR3 protein is CASRGTGFYEQYF. The CDR3 nucleotides read TGTGCCAGCAGGGGAACAGGGTTCTACGAGCAGTACTTC. This chain joins TRBV28 and TRBJ2-7; tentative D call: TRBD1 (6 bases). V shed 6 bases and J shed 3 bases, with 12 bases lying between them. Germline assignment: CDR1 MDHEN and CDR2 SYDVKM. The CDR3 sequence is 13 residues long.

J is TRBJ1-2 and V is TRBV5-4; TRBD1 agrees at 7 bases. The V segment lost 0 bases and the J segment 4 bases; nucleotides outside the gene matches: 9. The CDR3 spans 16 residues. The germline CDR1 and CDR2 sequences are SGHNT and YYREEE (reference sequence). The CDR3 spells CASSLDEGATLYGYTF. The DNA of the CDR3 is TGTGCCAGCAGCTTGGATGAGGGGGCCACCCTCTATGGCTACACCTTC.

The chain joins TRBV5-1 to TRBJ1-1, with 7 positions matching TRBD1. The CDR3 has 15 amino acids. The germline V gene has CDR1 SGHRS and CDR2 YFSETQ. Trimming at V came to 4 bases and at J to 1 base, leaving 7 bases not matched to a gene. CDR3 region: CASSGGTDQNTEAFF. As DNA, the CDR3 is TGCGCCAGCAGCGGGGGGACAGATCAGAACACTGAAGCTTTCTTT.

V usage is TRBV25-1 and J usage is TRBJ2-3, with TRBD1 identical over 10 bases. The germline V gene encodes CDR1 MGHDK and CDR2 SYGVNS. The CDR3 runs 14 residues. The junction had 5 bases not matched to a gene; V was cut back by 8 bases and J by 3 bases. CDR3: CASGGQGGTDTQYF. The DNA of the CDR3 is TGTGCCAGCGGCGGACAGGGGGGAACAGATACGCAGTATTTT.

The chain carries TRBV4-2 and TRBJ1-1; 7 bases align to TRBD1. J lost 3 bases, V lost 0 bases, and 7 bases had no gene match. The CDR3 totals 16 residues. Germline lookup yields CDR1 LGHNA and CDR2 YNFKEQ. The DNA for the CDR3 is TGTGCCAGCAGCCAAGATCACCGCAGGGGGGACACTGAAGCTTTCTTT. This codes for CASSQDHRRGDTEAFF.

The chain links TRBV27 to TRBJ1-1, with no clear D. CDR1 MNHEY and CDR2 SMNVEV come from the germline V gene (reference sequence). The length of the CDR3 is 14 residues. Trimming left V 5 bases short and J 4 bases short, with 14 bases between. CDR3 in amino acids: CASSPHLGSTEAFF. As DNA, the CDR3 is TGTGCCAGCAGTCCCCACCTGGGCTCCACTGAAGCTTTCTTT.